This T cell receptor (beta chain) was documented in a study of OX40 agonist ivuxolimab in advanced cancers. Study context: Prior therapy, whether anti-PD-1, anti-PD-L1 or anti-CTLA-4, was allowed, and roughly 44% had some.

The method was immunoSEQ multiplex PCR; TCRdb's version includes in-frame clones alone and lacks a portion of them. This table has 45,000 to 50,000 clones, around nine tenths appearing once. The sequenced sample was CD4+ or CD8+ T cells sorted from blood, obtained in a trial of the OX40 agonist ivuxolimab. The receptor was isolated from an adult with an advanced solid tumor such as melanoma, head and neck, liver or kidney cancer.

The CDR3 DNA follows: TGTGCCAGCAGCTCACGGCTGGGAGCAACGACTGAAGCTTTCTTT. Translation: CASSSRLGATTEAFF. V usage is TRBV7-6 and J usage is TRBJ1-1; no definite D call. Germline V lookup: CDR1 SGHVS, CDR2 FNYEAQ. The CDR3 length is 15 residues. Trimming pared 4 bases from V and 5 bases from J, leaving 17 bases between.